These 26 T cell receptor beta chains were sequenced from one sample in a study of OX40 agonist ivuxolimab in advanced cancers. The table came from immunoSEQ multiplex PCR; TCRdb's copy has only in-frame clones and leaves some out. The sample lists around 55,000 clones; 77% were seen once. Sequences were derived from CD4+ or CD8+ T cells sorted from blood, sampled in a trial of the OX40 agonist ivuxolimab. The receptors originated from an adult with an advanced solid tumor such as melanoma, head and neck, liver or kidney cancer.

The chain employs TRBV2 and TRBJ2-5; D uncertain. This CDR3 is 14 amino acids long. Looked up from germline, CDR1 is SNHLY and CDR2 is FYNNEI. V was shortened by 4 bases and J by 5 bases, with 14 bases between the two germline ends. Here the CDR3 DNA reads TGTGCCAGCAGTGGCGACGGTGCGGTGGAGACCCAGTACTTC. This translates into CASSGDGAVETQYF.

The genes are TRBV27 and TRBJ1-3, with 8 bases identical to TRBD1. Trimming took 5 bases from V and 4 from J; bases not matched to a gene: 4. CDR3 size: 14 residues. Germline V gene data show CDR1 as MNHEY and CDR2 as SMNVEV (reference sequence). The CDR3 DNA follows: TGTGCCAGCAGTCCGGGGACAGGCGGAAACACCATATATTTT. This encodes CASSPGTGGNTIYF.

The chain is built from TRBV4-3 and TRBJ1-1; unclear D gene. V lost 4 bases to trimming and J lost 12 bases, with 21 bases between them. This CDR3 spans 14 amino acids. CDR1 LGHNA and CDR2 YSLEER come from the germline V gene. The CDR3 DNA reads as TGCGCCAGCAGCCTCCTCGCCGGGTCTATGAATACTTTCTTT. Translating gives CASSLLAGSMNTFF.

The chain joins TRBV28 to TRBJ2-1, with 9 bases lining up with TRBD1. Germline lookup yields CDR1 MDHEN and CDR2 SYDVKM. J lost 4 bases, V lost 5 bases, and 9 bases had no gene match. The CDR3 runs to 16 residues. DNA for the CDR3: TGTGCCAGCAGTCAGAACAGGGGGCCCCAATACAATGAGCAGTTCTTC. It codes for CASSQNRGPQYNEQFF.

This chain connects TRBV6-5 to TRBJ1-1; no firm D call. The V end was cut by 5 bases, the J end by 3 bases, with 13 bases between. From germline, CDR1 is MNHEY and CDR2 SVGAGI. CDR3 length equals 14 residues. CDR3 loop: CASSRPELYTEAFF. The CDR3 DNA follows: TGTGCCAGCAGTCGGCCGGAGCTTTACACTGAAGCTTTCTTT.

The V gene is TRBV10-2, the J gene TRBJ1-1; 9 bases line up with TRBD1. Germline CDR1 is WSHSY and CDR2 is SAAADI. The CDR3 runs to 13 residues. V was clipped by 6 bases and J by 9 bases; unmatched bases: 8. This CDR3 is CASRTGGAGQAFF. The CDR3, as DNA: TGCGCCAGCAGAACAGGGGGCGCGGGCCAAGCTTTCTTT.

The DNA of the CDR3 is TGCGCCAGCAGACTTTACAATGAGCAGTTCTTC. Translation: CASRLYNEQFF. V usage is TRBV5-1 and J usage is TRBJ2-1; D not resolved. Germline values: CDR1 SGHRS, CDR2 YFSETQ. This CDR3 comprises 11 residues. The V end was cut by 5 bases, the J end by 4 bases, with 4 bases between.

The chain couples TRBV4-1 to TRBJ2-1; TRBD2 agrees at 11 bases. J was trimmed by 6 bases and V by 2 bases; bases with no gene match: 9. In germline, CDR1 is MGHRA, CDR2 YSYEKL. The CDR3 contains 17 residues. This CDR3 reads CASSQPPVAGGRNEQFF. The CDR3 DNA sequence: TGCGCCAGCAGCCAACCCCCCGTAGCGGGAGGGCGCAATGAGCAGTTCTTC.

The rearrangement links TRBV6-5 to TRBJ1-1; D is uncertain. Per the germline V gene, CDR1 is MNHEY and CDR2 is SVGAGI. Trimming stripped 2 bases from V and 1 base from J, with 5 bases between. The CDR3 consists of 13 residues. The CDR3 DNA is TGTGCCAGCAGTTACGAGGGGAACACTGAAGCTTTCTTT. Protein sequence: CASSYEGNTEAFF.

The rearrangement joins TRBV7-2 to TRBJ1-6, with D hard to call. With 5 bases removed from V and 9 bases from J, the gap between germline ends came to 14 bases. Germline CDR1 SGHTA, CDR2 FQGNSA. This CDR3 is 14 amino acids long. DNA of the CDR3: TGTGCCAGCAGCGGCCGGGTCATATCTTCACCCCTCCACTTT. This translates into CASSGRVISSPLHF. Based on the CDR3 plus reference TRBV7-2 and TRBJ1-6, the full variable domain is GAGVSQSPSNKVTEKGKDVELRCDPISGHTALYWYRQSLGQGLEFLIYFQGNSAPDKSGLPSDRFSAERTGGSVSTLTIQRTQQEDSAVYLCASSGRVISSPLHFGNGTRLTVT.

This sequence joins TRBV5-6 and TRBJ2-7, with a weak D call TRBD2 (5 bases). This CDR3 is 14 amino acids long. The germline V gene encodes CDR1 SGHDT and CDR2 YYEEEE. V lost 5 bases, J lost 0 bases, and 12 bases lay in between. CDR3: CASRRASGSYEQYF. CDR3 bases: TGTGCCAGCAGAAGGGCGAGCGGCTCCTACGAGCAGTACTTC.

The chain couples TRBV19 to TRBJ2-2, with a tentative D call TRBD1 (6 bases). The CDR3 covers 15 residues. Germline V gene data show CDR1 as LNHDA and CDR2 as SQIVND (reference sequence). Trimming cost V 7 bases and J 1 base, with 13 bases left between them. As DNA, the CDR3 is TGTGCCAGTACCCCCAGAGGGGGGAACACCGGGGAGCTGTTTTTT. It encodes CASTPRGGNTGELFF.

This chain connects TRBV2 to TRBJ1-1; TRBD1 agrees at 7 bases. V gave up 7 bases and J gave up 3 bases; unmatched junction bases: 8. CDR1 SNHLY and CDR2 FYNNEI come from the germline V gene. The CDR3 length is 14 residues. CDR3 loop: CASNANRGYTEAFF. As DNA, the CDR3 is TGTGCCAGCAATGCAAACAGGGGTTACACTGAAGCTTTCTTT.

CDR3 bases: TGTGCCTGGAGCACGTACAGGGGGGACCAAGAGACCCAGTACTTC. Its translation: CAWSTYRGDQETQYF. This chain joins TRBV30 and TRBJ2-5; 8 positions agree with TRBD1. The junction had 6 bases not matched to a gene; V was cut back by 3 bases and J by 0 bases. This CDR3 is built from 15 residues. From germline, CDR1 is GTSNPN and CDR2 SVGIG (reference sequence).

The gene calls are TRBV7-9 and TRBJ1-1; no clear D. The CDR3 has 15 residues. CDR1 and CDR2 (germline): SEHNR, FQNEAQ (reference sequence). Trimming took 1 base from V and 5 from J, leaving 14 bases between them. CDR3 sequence (DNA): TGTGCCAGCAGCTTAGAAACTTTCAGGACTACTGAAGCTTTCTTT. Translating it yields CASSLETFRTTEAFF.

CDR3 residues: CASSLGLLPSTDTQYF. The CDR3 region has the DNA TGTGCCAGCAGCCTAGGGCTTCTTCCTAGCACAGATACGCAGTATTTT. J is TRBJ2-3 and V is TRBV7-9; D remains ambiguous. Trimming removed 5 bases at V and 0 bases at J, with 15 bases between. This CDR3 is built from 16 residues. CDR1 and CDR2 from the germline V gene are SEHNR and FQNEAQ (reference sequence). Variable domain in full (rest from reference TRBV7-9 and TRBJ2-3): DTGVSQNPRHKITKRGQNVTFRCDPISEHNRLYWYRQTLGQGPEFLTYFQNEAQLEKSRLLSDRFSAERPKGSFSTLEIQRTEQGDSAMYLCASSLGLLPSTDTQYFGPGTRLTVL.

CDR3 coding DNA: TGTGCCAGCAACCCCCGGGACGGCCTCTCCTACGAGCAGTACTTC. Translated, it gives CASNPRDGLSYEQYF. The chain has TRBV6-6 and TRBJ2-7; D assignment may be TRBD1 or TRBD2 (5 bases each). This CDR3 has 15 amino acids. V lost 7 bases to trimming and J lost 0 bases, with 16 bases between them. Germline CDR1 is MNHNY and CDR2 is SVGAGI (reference sequence).

This clone showed up just once. V is TRBV7-2 and J is TRBJ1-6, with D perhaps TRBD1 (5 bases). The CDR3 spans 16 residues. Germline assignment: CDR1 SGHTA and CDR2 FQGNSA. The V end was cut by 5 bases, the J end by 5 bases, with 16 bases between. Here the CDR3 DNA reads TGTGCCAGCAGCCCGTTCGGAGGGGCGGATAATTCACCCCTCCACTTT. Translated, it gives CASSPFGGADNSPLHF.

This chain uses TRBV7-9 with TRBJ2-2, with 13 bases matching TRBD2. After removal of 5 bases from V and 2 bases from J, the junction contained 8 bases not matched to a gene. The CDR3 covers 18 residues. In germline, CDR1 is SEHNR, CDR2 FQNEAQ (reference sequence). DNA of the CDR3: TGTGCCAGCAGCCCGGGACTAGCGGGGCTACCCAACACCGGGGAGCTGTTTTTT. Translated: CASSPGLAGLPNTGELFF.

The chain recombines TRBV7-3 with TRBJ2-1; D is undetermined. The CDR3 is made up of 16 amino acids. Per the germline V gene, CDR1 is SGHTA and CDR2 is FQGTGA. V lost 2 bases and J 0 bases, leaving 11 bases between the germline ends. The CDR3 loop is CASSLGSSYSYNEQFF. The CDR3 nucleotides read TGTGCCAGCAGCTTAGGTTCGTCCTACTCCTACAATGAGCAGTTCTTC.

This sequence joins TRBV19 and TRBJ2-1; D gene unclear. The CDR3 runs to 14 residues. Trimming left V 3 bases short and J 0 bases short, with 6 bases between. CDR1 is LNHDA, CDR2 SQIVND, per germline (reference sequence). CDR3 sequence reads: CASSISFSYNEQFF. The CDR3 DNA follows: TGTGCCAGTAGTATTTCCTTCTCCTACAATGAGCAGTTCTTC.

CDR3 nucleotide sequence: TGTGCCAGCAGCTTTCGAACAGGGTTAGCCAAAAACATTCAGTACTTC. It specifies CASSFRTGLAKNIQYF. The J gene is TRBJ2-4, the V gene TRBV7-2; possibly TRBD1 for D (6 bases). This CDR3 region has 16 residues. Germline loops: CDR1 SGHTA, CDR2 FQGNSA. Trimming removed 3 bases from V and 0 bases from J, with 12 bases in between.

This clone showed up just a few times. This chain links TRBV12-5 with TRBJ1-1; D not resolved. V was pared by 5 bases and J by 3 bases, with 7 bases between. CDR3 length equals 12 residues. From germline, CDR1 is LGHNT and CDR2 FRNRAP. The CDR3: CASGQEYTEAFF. In DNA, the CDR3 is TGTGCTAGTGGTCAGGAGTACACTGAAGCTTTCTTT.

This chain uses TRBV18 with TRBJ2-1; a possible D gene is TRBD1 (6 bases). The ends were cut back, 0 bases at V and 0 bases at J, with 12 bases in the middle. Germline CDR1 is KGHSH and CDR2 is LQKENI. The CDR3 is made up of 17 amino acids. The CDR3 is CASSPPVGASSYNEQFF. The CDR3 coding sequence is TGTGCCAGCTCACCACCGGTGGGGGCTAGCTCCTACAATGAGCAGTTCTTC.

The chain joins TRBV30 to TRBJ2-7; 10 bases agree with TRBD1. Germline trimming cut 7 bases from V and 7 bases from J; bases unmatched to any gene: 25. The length of the CDR3 is 18 residues. Germline CDR1 GTSNPN, CDR2 SVGIG (reference sequence). CDR3 nucleotide sequence: TGTGCCTTCTCCACTCGGGACAGGGGCGATCCCCGCGGGGGGGAGCAGTACTTC. Amino acids: CAFSTRDRGDPRGGEQYF.

This clone has just one count. The chain uses TRBV6-5 and TRBJ1-5, with a tentative D call TRBD1 (6 bases). The CDR3 spans 15 residues. V was clipped by 0 bases and J by 7 bases, with 13 bases between them. Germline assignment: CDR1 MNHEY and CDR2 SVGAGI. The CDR3 coding sequence is TGTGCCAGCAGTTACTCGTGGGGGGCTGGGCAGCCCCAGCATTTT. It yields the protein CASSYSWGAGQPQHF.